Shown below are 32 T cell receptor beta chains from a single sample sequenced in a study of CD8+ T cells in alopecia areata. RNA extraction was followed by reverse transcription into cDNA, which acted as the sequencing template. TCRdb's table, derived via immunoSEQ multiplex PCR, lists solely in-frame clones and lacks some. The data show 200,000 to 300,000 clones, with none appearing a single time. Markers used for sorting pooled cutaneous lymph node cells were CD4, CD8alpha, NKG2D, NKG2ACE and others. The sample was CD4+ T cells sorted from a lymph node. All receptors come from a C3H/HeJ mouse with alopecia areata. Strain haplotype (MHC): H2-k.

This clone was counted a few times. Here the gene names and germline are mouse. The DNA read from the CDR3 is TGTGCCAGCACGGGCAGGGCAAACACCGGG. Amino acid sequence: CASTGRANTG. The full CDR3 sequence reads CASTGRANTGQLYF. The chain uses TRBV13-3 and TRBJ2-2; TRBD1 might be the D (5 bases). Read coverage stops 4 residues before the CDR3 terminus; the germline J gene supplies the remainder. Germline CDR1 is NNHDY and CDR2 is SYVADS. This CDR3 comprises 14 residues. V was pared by 6 bases and J by 0 bases, with 9 bases between.

Notes on this clone: Any gene name here is a mouse gene name. The CDR3 end lies 4 residues beyond the end of the read and is filled in from the germline J gene. Other nucleotide sequences in the sample specify the same CDR3. The chain links TRBV13-2 to TRBJ1-2; a weak D match, TRBD1 (5 bases). The CDR3 has 13 residues. Per the germline V gene, CDR1 is NNHNN and CDR2 is SYGAGS (reference sequence). The part of the CDR3 DNA that was read is TGTGCCAGCGGTGAGCCGGGGGGATCC. Translated: CASGEPGGS. The entire CDR3 protein is CASGEPGGSDYTF.

This clone was counted a few times. Any gene name here is a mouse gene name. Read coverage stops 4 residues before the CDR3 terminus; the germline J gene supplies the remainder. The chain has TRBV13-2 and TRBJ2-7; TRBD1 aligns across 7 bases. This CDR3 is built from 15 residues. Germline V gene data show CDR1 as NNHNN and CDR2 as SYGAGS (reference sequence). V was pared by 0 bases and J by 0 bases, with 3 bases of the junction left unmatched. CDR3 DNA (partial): TGTGCCAGCGGTGATGTGGGACAGAGCTCCTAT. Its protein product is CASGDVGQSSY. The full CDR3 protein reads CASGDVGQSSYEQYF.

Note on this clone: Gene names are the mouse ones. The read falls 4 residues short of the CDR3 end, and the missing part is taken from the germline J gene. The gene calls are TRBV5 and TRBJ2-5, with 8 bases identical to TRBD2. The germline gives CDR1 LGHNA, CDR2 YNLKQL (reference sequence). V trimming: 1 base; J trimming: 0 bases; junction bases outside the gene matches: 3. The CDR3 totals 16 residues. The sequenced CDR3 bases are TGTGCCAGCAGCCAAGCTCGACTGGGGAACCAAGAC. It yields the protein CASSQARLGNQD. The full-length CDR3 reads as CASSQARLGNQDTQYF.

This clone has only a few counts. Mouse germline and gene names are used. The sequenced fragment ends 4 residues before the CDR3 boundary, so the rest is inferred from the germline J gene. This sample also contains other DNA sequences that code for the same CDR3. V gene TRBV5 combines with J gene TRBJ2-1; 7 bases map to TRBD1. The CDR3 runs to 13 residues. V shed 3 bases, J shed 5 bases, and the junction held 1 base outside the gene matches. In germline, CDR1 is LGHNA, CDR2 YNLKQL (reference sequence). The CDR3 spells CASSQGTDAEQFF. CDR3 DNA, as far as it was read: TGTGCCAGCAGCCAGGGGACAGATGCT.

A word on this clone: Germline and genes here are mouse. The DNA ends 4 residues before the CDR3 does, and the rest of the CDR3 is filled in from the germline J gene. The gene calls are TRBV13-3 and TRBJ2-1; 8 nucleotides line up with TRBD2. The CDR3 totals 14 residues. Germline V lookup: CDR1 NNHDY, CDR2 SYVADS. Trimming cost V 5 bases and J 3 bases; bases outside gene matches: 4. CDR3 amino acids: CASSHWGIYAEQFF. The covered CDR3 bases are TGTGCCAGCAGCCACTGGGGGATCTATGCT.

As concerns this clone: The gene names here belong to mouse. The read ends 4 residues shy of where the CDR3 ends; the end is completed using the germline J gene. The chain carries TRBV5 and TRBJ2-2, with D tentatively TRBD1 (5 bases). The V gene lost 4 bases and the J gene lost 0 bases, with 9 bases spanning the gap. Germline values: CDR1 LGHNA, CDR2 YNLKQL (reference sequence). The CDR3 is 15 amino acids. CDR3 DNA (partial): TGTGCCAGCAGCCCCCGACAGCCAAACACCGGG. The encoded protein is CASSPRQPNTG. The CDR3 in its entirety is CASSPRQPNTGQLYF.

The sample holds many counts of this clone. Any gene name here is a mouse gene name. The CDR3 end lies 4 residues beyond the end of the read and is filled in from the germline J gene. The sample contains more than one DNA sequence encoding this CDR3. This sequence joins TRBV1 and TRBJ2-2, with 9 bases fitting TRBD1. Per germline, CDR1 NSQYPW and CDR2 LRSPGD (reference sequence). The CDR3 sequence is 15 residues long. V lost 1 base to trimming and J lost 3 bases; unmatched junction nucleotides: 0. Here the CDR3 reads CTCSAGTGDTGQLYF. Partial CDR3 DNA: TGCACCTGCAGTGCAGGGACAGGGGACACCGGG. Filled out from reference TRBV1 and TRBJ2-2, the complete variable domain reads VTLLEQNPRWRLVPRGQAVNLRCILKNSQYPWMSWYQQDLQKQLQWLFTLRSPGDKEVKSLPGADYLATRVTDTELRLQVANMSQGRTLYCTCSAGTGDTGQLYFGEGSKLTVL.

This clone came up a few times. Germline and genes: mouse. The read ends 4 residues before the CDR3 terminus; that terminus is restored from the germline J gene. The J gene is TRBJ2-3, the V gene TRBV13-1; D is possibly TRBD1 (6 bases). The CDR3 consists of 15 residues. The V gene lost 3 bases and the J gene lost 0 bases, with 11 bases spanning the gap. Germline loops: CDR1 NSHNY, CDR2 SYGAGN. CDR3 amino acids: CASSATGTSAETLYF. The CDR3 DNA, read in part, is TGTGCCAGCAGTGCCACCGGGACAAGTGCAGAA.

This clone was counted a few times. Gene names refer to mouse genes. The read finishes 4 residues shy of the CDR3 end, and the germline J gene is used to complete it. Other nucleotide sequences from this sample produce the same CDR3. V and J are TRBV13-1 and TRBJ2-1; perhaps TRBD1 as D (6 bases). This CDR3 region has 15 residues. Germline values: CDR1 NSHNY, CDR2 SYGAGN. Trimming took 2 bases from V and 0 from J, leaving 9 bases between them. The CDR3 loop is CASSEEGGNYAEQFF. The sequenced CDR3 bases are TGTGCCAGCAGTGAAGAAGGGGGTAACTATGCT.

Concerning this clone itself: All gene names here are mouse names. The read stops 4 residues short of the end of the CDR3; the missing end is completed from the germline J gene. J is TRBJ2-7 and V is TRBV19, with D possibly being TRBD1 (6 bases). V gave up 2 bases and J gave up 0 bases, with 12 bases separating them. Germline CDR1 is FNHDT and CDR2 is SITEND (reference sequence). The CDR3 length is 15 residues. The sequenced part of the CDR3 DNA is TGTGCCAGCAGTATTCCGGGGACACCCTCCTAT. Translated: CASSIPGTPSY. The whole CDR3 protein is CASSIPGTPSYEQYF.

This clone was detected a few times. Here the gene names and germline are mouse. The read halts 4 residues ahead of the CDR3 end, with the missing end drawn from the germline J gene. This chain links TRBV5 with TRBJ1-2; D not resolved. V was clipped by 2 bases and J by 0 bases, with 10 bases between them. The germline V gene has CDR1 LGHNA and CDR2 YNLKQL (reference sequence). The CDR3 totals 15 residues. The part of the CDR3 DNA that was read is TGTGCCAGCAGCCAAAGACACAGTGCAAACTCC. Protein product: CASSQRHSANS. The CDR3 as a whole reads CASSQRHSANSDYTF.

This clone was seen more than once but under ten times. Here the gene names and germline are mouse. Coverage ceases 4 residues before the CDR3 finishes, and the germline J gene fills in the end. This chain links TRBV1 with TRBJ2-7, with D perhaps TRBD1 (6 bases). In germline, CDR1 is NSQYPW, CDR2 LRSPGD (reference sequence). Deletions cut 2 bases from V and 2 bases from J, with 10 bases between. The CDR3 is 14 amino acids. CDR3 DNA (partial): TGCACCTGCAGTGCACCGGGACAAACCTAT. Translation: CTCSAPGQTY. In full, the CDR3 is CTCSAPGQTYEQYF.

This clone was picked up a small number of times. Mouse gene names apply. The read ends 4 residues shy of where the CDR3 ends; the end is completed using the germline J gene. V and J are TRBV13-1 and TRBJ2-1, with 8 bases identical to TRBD1. This CDR3 spans 16 amino acids. The junction had 7 bases not matched to a gene; V was cut back by 0 bases and J by 5 bases. Per the germline V gene, CDR1 is NSHNY and CDR2 is SYGAGN. The CDR3 reads CASSDATDRVDAEQFF. The CDR3 bases that were read are TGTGCCAGCAGTGATGCAACGGACAGGGTGGATGCT.

On this clone itself: Mouse names are used for the genes. Read data end 3 residues before the CDR3 end; the end is taken from the germline J gene. The gene calls are TRBV19 and TRBJ1-6; 11 nucleotides align to TRBD1. TRBJ1-6 is an open reading frame whose function is uncertain. Germline CDR1 is FNHDT and CDR2 is SITEND (reference sequence). After removal of 4 bases from V and 5 bases from J, the junction contained 2 bases not matched to a gene. The length of the CDR3 is 15 residues. Here the CDR3 reads CASSWDRGDNSPLYF. The covered CDR3 bases are TGTGCCAGCAGTTGGGACAGGGGGGATAATTCGCCC.

In the case of this clone: Gene names are mouse gene names. The CDR3 sequence: CASGDPGLGDAEQFF. CDR3 bases read: TGTGCCAGCGGTGATCCGGGACTGGGGGATGCT. The chain carries TRBV13-2 and TRBJ2-1; 11 positions match TRBD2. The CDR3 end is not reached by the read, which stops 4 residues before it; the germline J gene fills it in. CDR1 NNHNN and CDR2 SYGAGS come from the germline V gene (reference sequence). V was clipped by 1 base and J by 5 bases; unmatched bases: 2. This CDR3 region has 15 residues.

This clone came up many times. Gene labels here are mouse ones. From the germline J gene comes the end of the CDR3, since the read stops 4 residues before it. Other DNA sequences in this specimen translate into the identical CDR3. This chain connects TRBV17 to TRBJ2-3; perhaps TRBD2 as D (7 bases). Trimming pared 3 bases from V and 0 bases from J, leaving 10 bases between. The CDR3 length is 15 residues. CDR1 and CDR2 from the germline V gene are MNHDT and YYDKIL. This chain's CDR3 is CASSSLGASAETLYF. The sequenced part of the CDR3 DNA is TGTGCTAGCAGTAGCCTGGGGGCTAGTGCAGAA.

With respect to this clone: Gene names follow the mouse nomenclature. Read coverage stops 4 residues before the CDR3 terminus; the germline J gene supplies the remainder. This chain links TRBV3 with TRBJ2-2; 9 nucleotides line up with TRBD1. The CDR3 covers 14 residues. Looked up from germline, CDR1 is SNHLY and CDR2 is FYNGKV (reference sequence). CDR3 bases read: TGTGCCAGCAGCCCCCCGGACAGGGGAGGG. Amino acids: CASSPPDRGG. The whole CDR3 sequence is CASSPPDRGGQLYF.

This clone was seen at least ten times. The junction does not match germline at one end; this may be a read error. Gene and germline names: mouse. Read data end 3 residues before the CDR3 end; the end is taken from the germline J gene. V is TRBV1 and J is TRBJ1-6; weak D call: TRBD1 (6 bases). TRBJ1-6 carries the ORF label, with uncertain function. The CDR3 extends over 16 amino acids. CDR1 NSQYPW and CDR2 LRSPGD come from the germline V gene (reference sequence). The chain's CDR3 is CTCSAGAGRGNSPLYF. The sequenced part of the CDR3 DNA is TGCACCTGCAGCGCAGGAGCAGGGAGGGGGAATTCGCCC.

Regarding this clone: Each gene name is a mouse one. The read terminates 4 residues before the CDR3 end, so the remaining end is supplied by the germline J gene. The chain recombines TRBV13-2 with TRBJ2-4; 10 nucleotides match TRBD2. CDR1 and CDR2 (germline): NNHNN, SYGAGS (reference sequence). V lost 1 base to trimming and J lost 3 bases; unmatched junction nucleotides: 2. This CDR3 is built from 15 residues. CDR3 DNA (partial): TGTGCCAGCGGTGATCTCTGGGGGGGCCAAAAC. Translated: CASGDLWGGQN. The full CDR3 reads CASGDLWGGQNTLYF.

This clone was counted a few times. Gene names denote mouse genes. The CDR3 extends 4 residues past the end of the read, so its final part is completed from the germline J gene. The chain employs TRBV1 and TRBJ2-1, with TRBD2 matching over 10 bases. Per germline, CDR1 NSQYPW and CDR2 LRSPGD (reference sequence). V shed 6 bases and J 3 bases; nucleotides not matched to a gene: 2. The CDR3 spans 14 residues. CDR3 sequence: CTCRRLGGYAEQFF. CDR3 bases read: TGCACCTGCAGGAGACTGGGGGGCTATGCT.

This clone was seen only a few times. Gene names denote mouse genes. The CDR3 goes on 4 residues after the read ends, and that part is filled in from the germline J gene. In the same sample, other DNA sequences code for this CDR3. V usage is TRBV1 and J usage is TRBJ2-2; a weak D match, TRBD1 (5 bases). Looked up from germline, CDR1 is NSQYPW and CDR2 is LRSPGD (reference sequence). CDR3 length: 15 residues. The germline V and J ends were trimmed by 1 base and 0 bases, with 6 bases remaining between them. The DNA read from the CDR3 is TGCACCTGCAGTGCAGCAGGGTCAAACACCGGG. As protein: CTCSAAGSNTG. The complete CDR3 reads CTCSAAGSNTGQLYF.

Regarding this clone: Each gene name is a mouse one. The read falls 4 residues short of the CDR3 end, and the missing part is taken from the germline J gene. The chain employs TRBV5 and TRBJ2-2; D may be TRBD1 (6 bases). Germline CDR1 reads LGHNA; CDR2 reads YNLKQL (reference sequence). V lost 5 bases to trimming and J lost 4 bases, with 11 bases between them. This CDR3 comprises 14 residues. Here the CDR3 reads CASSTTGRTGQLYF. The sequenced CDR3 bases are TGTGCCAGCAGCACGACAGGACGCACCGGG.

This clone was found a few times. The genes and germline here are from mouse. The read comes to an end 4 residues before the CDR3 does, leaving the germline J gene to fill in the end. The chain combines TRBV13-1 with TRBJ2-1, with 12 bases identical to TRBD2. The CDR3 sequence is 14 residues long. Unmatched junction bases numbered 2, after V lost 5 bases and J lost 5 bases. Germline values: CDR1 NSHNY, CDR2 SYGAGN. The DNA read from the CDR3 is TGTGCCAGCAGGAGGGACTGGGGGGATGCT. This codes for CASRRDWGDA. The CDR3, in full, reads CASRRDWGDAEQFF.

This clone has more than one count but fewer than ten. The listed genes are named as in mouse. Coverage ceases 4 residues before the CDR3 finishes, and the germline J gene fills in the end. The V call is TRBV19, the J call TRBJ1-1; TRBD1 agrees at 8 bases. Trimming at V came to 3 bases and at J to 4 bases, leaving 5 bases not matched to a gene. Germline V gene lookup returns CDR1 FNHDT and CDR2 SITEND (reference sequence). The CDR3 has 14 amino acids. The CDR3 is CASSTPGQATEVFF. The sequenced part of the CDR3 DNA is TGTGCCAGCAGTACCCCGGGACAGGCCACA.

This clone was observed a few times. Gene names are mouse gene names. Coverage ceases 4 residues before the CDR3 finishes, and the germline J gene fills in the end. Distinct nucleotide sequences in the sample also encode this CDR3. This chain connects TRBV31 to TRBJ1-2, with a possible D match to TRBD1 (6 bases). Deletions cut 1 base from V and 1 base from J, with 10 bases between. This CDR3 is 14 amino acids long. The V gene's germline CDR1 is GKSSPN and CDR2 SITVG. CDR3 DNA, as far as it was read: TGTGCCTGGAGTCCCCCGGGACAAAACTCC. This translates into CAWSPPGQNS. The full CDR3 is CAWSPPGQNSDYTF.

This clone appeared a few times. The gene names here belong to mouse. CDR3 amino acids: CASSPQGLGGYTGQLYF. The CDR3 bases that were read are TGTGCTAGCAGTCCACAGGGACTGGGGGGGTACACCGGG. This chain connects TRBV17 to TRBJ2-2, with 13 bases aligning to TRBD2. Coverage ceases 4 residues before the CDR3 finishes, and the germline J gene fills in the end. The V and J ends lost 5 bases and 3 bases, in that order; junction bases with no gene match: 6. This CDR3 has 17 residues. Germline V gene sequence: CDR1 MNHDT, CDR2 YYDKIL.

This clone was recorded at least ten times. This may come from a read error, since a much larger clone is one base off. All gene names here are mouse names. The read ends 4 residues before the CDR3 terminus; that terminus is restored from the germline J gene. The sample contains more than one DNA sequence encoding this CDR3. This chain joins TRBV13-1 and TRBJ1-2, with D possibly TRBD1 on 6 matching bases. The CDR3 is made up of 13 amino acids. Germline assignment: CDR1 NSHNY and CDR2 SYGAGN. V lost 3 bases, J lost 2 bases, and 8 bases lay in between. The DNA read from the CDR3 is TGTGCCAGCAGTGGAACAGGGAACTCC. Translating gives CASSGTGNS. The full CDR3 protein reads CASSGTGNSDYTF.

As to this clone: Mouse germline and gene names are used. From the germline J gene comes the end of the CDR3, since the read stops 4 residues before it. The chain recombines TRBV1 with TRBJ2-4, with 8 bases aligning to TRBD2. Germline V lookup: CDR1 NSQYPW, CDR2 LRSPGD (reference sequence). This CDR3 is 14 amino acids long. The covered CDR3 bases are TGCACCTGCAGTGCAGATGGGGGGGGAAAC. It yields the protein CTCSADGGGN. The complete CDR3 protein is CTCSADGGGNTLYF.

This clone was seen a few times. Genes and germline are mouse. The missing CDR3 end, 4 residues past where the read stops, is filled in from the germline J gene. The chain employs TRBV19 and TRBJ2-1, with D possibly being TRBD1 (5 bases). Trimming removed 6 bases at V and 4 bases at J, with 11 bases between. Per germline, CDR1 FNHDT and CDR2 SITEND (reference sequence). This CDR3 spans 13 amino acids. The sequenced part of the CDR3 DNA is TGTGCCAGCACCGCGACAGTATATGCT. This translates into CASTATVYA. The complete CDR3 protein is CASTATVYAEQFF.

In this sample, this clone turned up a few times. Genes here carry mouse names. The read is 4 residues too short to cover the CDR3 end, so that end is filled in from the germline J gene. This sample also contains other DNA sequences that code for the same CDR3. This rearrangement joins TRBV5 to TRBJ1-1, with D unclear. This CDR3 is built from 13 residues. In germline, CDR1 is LGHNA, CDR2 YNLKQL (reference sequence). The ends were cut back, 4 bases at V and 1 base at J, with 7 bases in the middle. CDR3 DNA (partial): TGTGCCAGCAGCCCTGGTGGAAACACA. This encodes CASSPGGNT. The whole CDR3 is CASSPGGNTEVFF.

A word on this clone: The listed genes are named as in mouse. The CDR3 end falls 4 residues outside the read, so it is completed with the germline J gene. The same CDR3 can be traced to other DNA sequences in this sample. The V gene is TRBV13-2, the J gene TRBJ1-2, with TRBD1 matching over 10 bases. This CDR3 comprises 15 residues. Germline V gene sequence: CDR1 NNHNN, CDR2 SYGAGS (reference sequence). The V gene end was trimmed by 0 bases and the J gene end by 2 bases; junction bases not matched to a gene: 1. Partial CDR3 DNA: TGTGCCAGCGGTGATGCGACAGGGGGCAACTCC. Translating gives CASGDATGGNS. The whole CDR3 region reads CASGDATGGNSDYTF.